This TCR beta chain comes out of a study of blood T cell repertoires in COVID-19. The wider study: The study drew acute and convalescent COVID-19 samples from the United States, Italy and Spain. Sample material is recorded as cDNA or gDNA derived from T cells, B-cell-depleted T cells, or PBMCs.

This clone was seen only once. Original methodology: How many nucleated cells were present was estimated from reference gene primer amplification. Clones were read by immunoSEQ multiplex PCR, and TCRdb kept only the in-frame ones, dropping some. V, J and clone size were drawn from that table, and D and trimming were deduced from the DNA. The sample contains around 80,000 clones, about 85% of which appear only once. Germline CDR1 is SGHTA and CDR2 is FQGTGA. The CDR3 contains 16 residues. With 5 bases clipped from V and 7 bases from J, the junction kept 11 bases outside the gene matches. Sequencing was carried out using peripheral blood. The rearrangement joins TRBV7-3 to TRBJ2-2; 9 positions agree with TRBD2. The TCR was taken from a human donor in a cohort sampled during active COVID-19. The DNA of the CDR3 is TGTGCCAGCAGCCAGCGGGGGGCCCAAACGGGCGGGGAGCTGTTTTTT. Translation gives CASSQRGAQTGGELFF.